This T cell receptor beta chain was obtained from a study of radiotherapy plus CTLA-4 blockade in lung cancer. The J segment lost 4 bases and the V segment lost 3 bases, leaving 4 bases of the junction unmatched. This CDR3 has 15 amino acids. Looked up from germline, CDR1 is MNHNS and CDR2 is SASEGT. Clones were read by immunoSEQ multiplex PCR, and TCRdb kept only the in-frame ones, dropping some. The repertoire holds about 68,000 clones, with 70% to 80% as singletons. The TCR sequence derives from a human donor with non-small cell lung cancer who had a complete response to radiotherapy plus ipilimumab. The sample was peripheral blood, taken from a patient treated with radiotherapy plus ipilimumab. The rearrangement links TRBV6-1 to TRBJ2-2; 8 positions agree with TRBD1. CDR3 sequence: CASSDRTGITGELFF. The CDR3 coding sequence is TGTGCCAGCAGTGACCGGACAGGGATCACCGGGGAGCTGTTTTTT.